The rows below give T cell receptor beta chains drawn from one sample of a study of blood T cell repertoires in COVID-19. Libraries were prepared by immunoSEQ multiplex PCR; TCRdb keeps only in-frame clonotypes and omits some of them. The sample shows about 270,000 clones, roughly nine tenths of them seen only once. Sequenced: PBMCs or T cells enriched from blood (not recorded which). These receptors came from a woman aged 18-29 years who had recovered from COVID-19. CDR3s include the opening cysteine and the closing phenylalanine or tryptophan. Each record gives: D gene, clone size, V gene, J gene, CDR3 DNA, CDR3 protein. A D gene is named only where the DNA matches it firmly. Clone size is given for some rows only: seen once, a few or many times, or a class if the clone is expanded.

>TRBD1|NA|TRBV19|TRBJ1-2
TGTGCCAGTAGTATTGAGGGGGCGCAGGGCTATGGCTACACCTTC
CASSIEGAQGYGYTF
>NA|NA|TRBV6-5|TRBJ1-4
TGTGCCAGCGTGAGTGGCGGCGGGGAAAAACTGTTTTTT
CASVSGGGEKLFF
>NA|few|TRBV6-5|TRBJ1-4
TGTGCCAGCAGTTACTCACAGGGAACTAATGAAAAACTGTTTTTT
CASSYSQGTNEKLFF
>NA|NA|TRBV5-6|TRBJ1-2
TGTGCCAGCAGCCCCGGGGGGGCTAACTATGGCTACACCTTC
CASSPGGANYGYTF
>TRBD2|NA|TRBV12-5|TRBJ2-5
TGTGCTAGTGGTTTGAGTCGGGGGGGCTTAGACGAGACCCAGTACTTC
CASGLSRGGLDETQYF
>TRBD1|NA|TRBV7-3|TRBJ2-2
TGTGCCAGCAGGCAGGGGGCAAGCACCGGGGAGCTGTTTTTT
CASRQGASTGELFF
>NA|few|TRBV2|TRBJ1-4
TGTGCCAGCAGTGAATCAGGGTATAATGAAAAACTGTTTTTT
CASSESGYNEKLFF
>NA|NA|TRBV9|TRBJ2-3
TGTGCCAGCAGCGCCGCAGGGGTAACAGATACGCAGTATTTT
CASSAAGVTDTQYF
>TRBD1|NA|TRBV19|TRBJ2-6
TGTGCCAGTAGTGTCCTGACAGGGGGCGATGGGGCCAACGTCCTGACTTTC
CASSVLTGGDGANVLTF
>TRBD1|NA|TRBV18|TRBJ2-2
TGTGCCAGCCGTCGACAGGGGCAATGGACCGGGGAGCTGTTTTTT
CASRRQGQWTGELFF
>TRBD1|few|TRBV15|TRBJ2-7
TGTGCCACCAGCACACGAACTACAGGGGCCGAGCAGTACTTC
CATSTRTTGAEQYF
>TRBD1|NA|TRBV6-6|TRBJ1-3
TGTGCCAGCAGTCGAGGGGCGACAGGGGGCGGCTCTGGAAACACCATATATTTT
CASSRGATGGGSGNTIYF
>TRBD2|NA|TRBV7-8|TRBJ2-1
TGTGCCAGCAGCGGGAGGGTAAAGGTCTGGAATGAGCAGTTCTTC
CASSGRVKVWNEQFF
>NA|NA|TRBV28|TRBJ1-6
TGTGCCAGCAGTTTCCGAGGGAATTCACCCCTCCACTTT
CASSFRGNSPLHF
>NA|NA|TRBV3-1/TRBV3-2|TRBJ1-5
TGTGCCAGCAGCCAAGGACAGTTGGTAGGCGGGCCCCAGCATTTT
CASSQGQLVGGPQHF
>TRBD1|NA|TRBV5-6|TRBJ1-5
TGTGCCAGCAGCTTGGGGCAGGGGGAGATCCTGGGGGCCCAGCATTTT
CASSLGQGEILGAQHF
>NA|NA|TRBV28|TRBJ1-2
TGTGCCAGCAGTTCCCCACCTTTCAGGGGAATCTATGGCTACACCTTC
CASSSPPFRGIYGYTF
>TRBD2|NA|TRBV6-5|TRBJ2-7
TGTGCCAGCAGTTACTTCAGCGGGGGCGATACCTACGAGCAGTACTTC
CASSYFSGGDTYEQYF
>NA|NA|TRBV30|TRBJ1-2
TGTGCCTGGAGTGTCCGTGGCAGCCCGGAGTTTTTGAATGGCTACACCTTC
CAWSVRGSPEFLNGYTF
>NA|NA|TRBV10-1|TRBJ2-7
TGCGCCAGCAGCCTTCATCTATCCTACGAGCAGTACTTC
CASSLHLSYEQYF
>TRBD1|NA|TRBV4-1|TRBJ1-1
TGCGCCAGCAGCCATCGCTTCGAAACGGACAGGAATGAAGCTTTCTTT
CASSHRFETDRNEAFF
>TRBD2|NA|TRBV27|TRBJ2-7
TGTGCCAGCAGCGAAAAAGCGGGGGGATCCTTTCCTACAGGAGGCTCGGGGGAGTACTTC
CASSEKAGGSFPTGGSGEYF
>TRBD1|NA|TRBV27|TRBJ1-5
TGTGCCAGCAGTCCGGTACAGGGGGCCAATCAGCCCCAGCATTTT
CASSPVQGANQPQHF
>TRBD1|few|TRBV7-8|TRBJ1-1
TGTGCCAGCAGCTTAGAGGGGGCAGGCACTGAAGCTTTCTTT
CASSLEGAGTEAFF
>NA|NA|TRBV5-1|TRBJ2-4
TGCGCCTCATCACCAGGACCAGGGGCAATGCAAAACATTCAGTACTTC
CASSPGPGAMQNIQYF
>NA|NA|TRBV7-9|TRBJ1-2
TGTGCCAGCAGTCCGCCGTTGGGCAACTATGGCTACACCTTC
CASSPPLGNYGYTF
>NA|NA|TRBV2|TRBJ2-5
TGTGCCATGGACAGCTGGGACGAGACCCAGTACTTC
CAMDSWDETQYF
>NA|NA|TRBV2|TRBJ1-2
TGTGCCAGCACCTTGGGGCGGTCTAACTATGGCTACACCTTC
CASTLGRSNYGYTF
>TRBD2|NA|TRBV30|TRBJ2-1
TGTGCCTGGAGTGTGAAGCGGGGTGAGCAGTTCTTC
CAWSVKRGEQFF